This TCR beta chain was sequenced in a study of human T cells and chemical hapten exposure (dated by TCRdb to about 2021). About the study as a whole: For sensitization, 2% DPC in acetone was applied to a 2 cm by 2 cm area of upper inner arm skin. Patients additionally received weekly therapeutic DPC doses to the scalp throughout the roughly 25-week study period. Libraries were combined into a pool for sequencing, and differences in TCR yield between samples came mainly from small differences in library volumes within the pool. Patch testing on the upper back used Finn chambers containing 0.01% DPC, with scoring done after 6 days according to International Contact Dermatitis Research Group standards. Approximately 28 alopecia patients gave blood for TCR sequencing at one to four time points (pre-sensitization, 2, 6 and 24 weeks). The mostly female patient cohort included alopecia areata with under or over 50% scalp involvement, alopecia totalis and alopecia universalis. Blood was sampled from patients pre-sensitization (week 0) and at 2, 6 and about 24 weeks after DPC sensitization. Peripheral blood TCR repertoire changes were tracked in vivo in alopecia patients during primary and secondary sensitization to the hapten diphenylcyclopropenone (DPC).

Read against the paper, the sample's time point label means: patch test 1, 2 weeks after DPC sensitization. The sample's treatment or condition label, in plain terms: therapeutic diphenylcyclopropenone sensitization with weekly scalp DPC. At every patch-test visit, the blood draw took place before the patch test was put on. To be eligible, patients had to be aged 18 to 70, diagnosed with alopecia and judged suitable for DPC therapy, while pregnant patients were excluded. Total RNA was extracted from unfractionated whole blood collected in Tempus Blood RNA tubes. The library relied on RACE. Sequencer: NextSeq 500. During library preparation, unique molecular identifiers were attached to individual cDNA molecules so that TCRs could be counted in a quantitative, reproducible way. Each blood RNA sample was used to sequence both TCR alpha and TCR beta chains. In the source study's methods: A median of approximately 96,000 TCRs per sample was observed, with a range of about 20,000 to 700,000. The Decombinator software suite was used to annotate the V, J and CDR3 of the TCR reads. For PS versus PT1 abundance plots, all samples were subsampled to the same number of TCRs (28,000). Expanded TCRs were defined as absent before sensitization and observed at least eight times at the 2-week time point. In TCRdb, the public reads were trimmed at Q25 with fastp and aligned with MiXCR, with productive beta chains retained. CDR3 protein sequences are deduplicated, and each keeps its most common genes and DNA. The V and J calls and clone size are TCRdb's, not the authors'. The sample records some 350,000 distinct CDR3 sequences, approximately 6.3% of which are singletons. The top ten constitute 7.5% to 9% of the sample.

General findings and caveats noted by the study authors: The number of TCRs above 1 in 1000 frequency did not change with DPC sensitization; there was no evidence of global repertoire structure alterations. The number of PT1 expanded TCRs positively correlated with patch test score, significant at thresholds 8, 16 and 32 but not 4. All patients had alopecia, a presumed autoimmune disease, so their immune response might differ from that of healthy individuals. Compared with pre-sensitization or healthy control sets, expanded TCRs formed significantly more large CDR3 similarity clusters, which is consistent with antigen-driven responses. Repeated subsampling changed both the strength of the expansion versus patch-test correlation and the threshold at which the correlation became significant.

The germline V gene encodes CDR1 SQVTM and CDR2 ANQGSEA. At the junction V is shortened by 5 bases and J by 3 bases; bases outside the gene matches: 4. From the cysteine up to the phenylalanine, the CDR3 has a length of 14 residues. Only the CDR3 DNA is retained, 42 bases long and in frame from the first base. At least ten counts were recorded for this clonotype. Its antigen is unknown. Per-base qualities were not stored, and no clone one base away is much larger. This material consisted of whole blood, taken in connection with sensitization to the hapten diphenylcyclopropenone (DPC). This sequence uses TRBV29-1 and TRBJ2-1, and TRBD1 aligns with 10 junction nucleotides. This sequence originates from a woman between 18 and 29 years old with alopecia areata. Some clones in this sample may be carry-over from other donors' samples. DNA sequence: TGCAGCGTTACCGGGACAGGGGACTACAATGAGCAGTTCTTC. It translates as CSVTGTGDYNEQFF.